The next 25 T cell receptor beta chains were all read from a single sample in a study of T-cell reconstitution after alpha-beta-depleted transplantation in children. The TCRbeta library incorporated unique molecular identifiers. In TCRdb, the PCR reads were re-called with MiXCR into one record per CDR3 protein. The data contain 440,000 or so distinct CDR3 sequences, over 40% of them singletons. The sequences come from PBMCs, collected before TCRalphabeta/CD19-depleted stem cell transplant. These receptors were obtained from a girl aged 2 to 10 with aplastic anemia, due to receive a stem cell transplant.

In its sample, this clonotype was seen a few times. The chain couples TRBV20-1 to TRBJ2-1; a possible D gene is TRBD2 (6 bases). CDR3 length: 12 amino acids. Germline CDR1 is DFQATT and CDR2 is SNEGSKA (reference sequence). V shed 6 bases and J shed 8 bases, with 14 bases lying between them. The CDR3 nucleotides read TGCAGTGCCGACGGAGGGTTGGATGAGCAGTTCTTC. This gives the protein CSADGGLDEQFF.

With respect to this clonotype: The junction differs from germline at one of its ends, possibly a read error. This chain uses TRBV20-1 with TRBJ2-2, with D possibly matching TRBD2 (6 bases). The CDR3 has 16 amino acids. Per germline, CDR1 DFQATT and CDR2 SNEGSKA (reference sequence). The CDR3 nucleotides are TGCAGTGCTGTCGTGTGGGACTCCTGGAACCCCGGGGAGCTGTTTTTT. Translated, it gives CSAVVWDSWNPGELFF.

CDR3: CSAQQGFGNTIYF. CDR3 DNA sequence: TGCAGTGCTCAGCAGGGCTTTGGAAACACCATATATTTT. The V call is TRBV20-1, the J call TRBJ1-3; D is possibly TRBD1 (5 bases). Germline CDR1 is DFQATT and CDR2 is SNEGSKA (reference sequence). This CDR3 contains 13 residues. V was clipped by 5 bases and J by 3 bases, with 11 bases between them.

This clonotype was detected a few times. The chain combines TRBV9 with TRBJ2-1, with 10 bases fitting TRBD2. With 3 bases clipped from V and 0 bases from J, the junction kept 3 bases outside the gene matches. The CDR3 runs to 16 residues. The germline CDR1 and CDR2 sequences are SGDLS and YYNGEE. CDR3 in amino acids: CASSASSGSSYNEQFF. In nucleotides, the CDR3 is TGTGCCAGCAGCGCTTCTAGCGGGAGCTCCTACAATGAGCAGTTCTTC.

This clonotype appeared many times. This rearrangement joins TRBV20-1 to TRBJ2-1; the D is unclear. The CDR3 is 13 amino acids. Per the germline V gene, CDR1 is DFQATT and CDR2 is SNEGSKA (reference sequence). V lost 4 bases and J lost 0, with 7 bases in between. The CDR3 reads CSANPSSYNEQFF. The CDR3 coding sequence is TGCAGTGCTAATCCTAGCTCCTACAATGAGCAGTTCTTC.

The CDR3 spells CASSYSSGSGNTIYF. The CDR3 bases are TGTGCCAGCAGTTACTCGAGCGGGTCTGGAAACACCATATATTTT. This chain joins TRBV6-5 and TRBJ1-3; no clear D gene. The V end was cut by 0 bases, the J end by 1 base, with 7 bases between. The CDR3 extends over 15 amino acids. Germline V gene lookup returns CDR1 MNHEY and CDR2 SVGAGI.

A note on this clonotype: A much larger clone differs from this one at a single base, so this may be a read error. This rearrangement joins TRBV7-9 to TRBJ2-1; D is possibly TRBD1 (6 bases). This CDR3 contains 15 residues. The V gene's germline CDR1 is SEHNR and CDR2 FQNEAQ (reference sequence). The V and J ends lost 3 bases and 9 bases respectively, with 18 bases between them. This CDR3 is CASSFSEQGNSEQFF. The CDR3 region has the DNA TGTGCCAGCAGCTTTTCGGAACAGGGTAACAGTGAGCAGTTCTTC. Based on the CDR3 plus reference TRBV7-9 and TRBJ2-1, the full variable domain is DTGVSQNPRHKITKRGQNVTFRCDPISEHNRLYWYRQTLGQGPEFLTYFQNEAQLEKSRLLSDRFSAERPKGSFSTLEIQRTEQGDSAMYLCASSFSEQGNSEQFFGPGTRLTVL.

This clonotype was recorded many times. This chain uses TRBV7-6 with TRBJ2-2, with D perhaps matching TRBD2 (5 bases). CDR3 length: 15 amino acids. V gave up 5 bases and J gave up 0 bases, with 10 bases separating them. CDR1 and CDR2 (germline): SGHVS, FNYEAQ. CDR3 sequence: CASSPAVPNTGELFF. The CDR3 region has the DNA TGTGCCAGCAGCCCAGCGGTACCGAACACCGGGGAGCTGTTTTTT.

V usage is TRBV20-1 and J usage is TRBJ2-3; D not certain. Trimming removed 3 bases from V and 6 bases from J, with 7 bases in between. CDR1 is DFQATT and CDR2 is SNEGSKA in the germline V gene (reference sequence). CDR3 length equals 11 residues. CDR3 loop: CSASELDTQYF. In DNA, the CDR3 is TGCAGTGCTAGTGAGCTTGATACGCAGTATTTT.

This clonotype has more than one count but fewer than ten. This chain links TRBV20-1 with TRBJ2-3, with a possible D match to TRBD2 (6 bases). CDR1 is DFQATT and CDR2 is SNEGSKA in the germline V gene (reference sequence). This CDR3 spans 13 amino acids. The CDR3 DNA sequence: TGCGGGGGGTTCGGGGAGAGTCATGATACGCAGTATTTT. It codes for CGGFGESHDTQYF.

This clonotype was recorded a few times. The chain employs TRBV5-1 and TRBJ1-1, with D maybe TRBD1 (5 bases). Per the germline V gene, CDR1 is SGHRS and CDR2 is YFSETQ. The V gene lost 0 bases and the J gene lost 0 bases, with 12 bases spanning the gap. The CDR3 spans 16 residues. The CDR3 here is CASSLGGGTMNTEAFF. The DNA of the CDR3 is TGCGCCAGCAGCTTGGGGGGCGGGACGATGAACACTGAAGCTTTCTTT.

As concerns this clonotype: A much larger clone is a single base away; this may be a read error. The rearrangement uses TRBV9 and TRBJ2-7, with D perhaps TRBD1 (5 bases). Germline V gene sequence: CDR1 SGDLS, CDR2 YYNGEE. The length of the CDR3 is 14 residues. The CDR3 spells CASSVDSRQTSQHF. CDR3 sequence (DNA): TGTGCCAGCAGCGTAGATAGTAGACAGACGTCGCAGCACTTC.

This clonotype was seen more than once but under ten times. V gene TRBV3-1 combines with J gene TRBJ2-5, with 7 bases lining up with TRBD1. Per the germline V gene, CDR1 is LGHDT and CDR2 is YNNKEL (reference sequence). J was trimmed by 4 bases and V by 3 bases; bases with no gene match: 8. The CDR3 has 15 amino acids. In DNA form, the CDR3 reads TGTGCCAGCAGCCAGAAAGGGGGCCATCGAGAGACCCAGTACTTC. This sequence encodes CASSQKGGHRETQYF.

This clonotype was observed at least ten times. J is TRBJ2-7 and V is TRBV12-3 or TRBV12-4; TRBD1 matches at 8 bases. CDR3 size: 15 residues. The ends lost 6 bases at V and 2 bases at J; junction bases unmatched: 9. The DNA of the CDR3 is TGTGCCAGCAGCCTATCAGGACAGGGTACCTACGAGCAGTACTTC. This translates into CASSLSGQGTYEQYF.

This clonotype was recorded at least ten times. This sequence joins TRBV20-1 and TRBJ1-1; D not certain. The germline V gene encodes CDR1 DFQATT and CDR2 SNEGSKA (reference sequence). Deletions cut 3 bases from V and 1 base from J, with 12 bases between. The length of the CDR3 is 14 residues. The CDR3 loop is CSASVRATNTEAFF. CDR3 DNA sequence: TGCAGTGCTAGCGTTCGGGCCACGAACACTGAAGCTTTCTTT.

The chain combines TRBV5-1 with TRBJ2-1; TRBD2 agrees at 11 bases. Trimming at V came to 4 bases and at J to 4 bases, leaving 7 bases not matched to a gene. The germline CDR1 and CDR2 sequences are SGHRS and YFSETQ. The CDR3 extends over 16 amino acids. CDR3 nucleotides: TGCGCCAGCAGCGCCTATACTAGCGGGGGATACAATGAGCAGTTCTTC. Translated: CASSAYTSGGYNEQFF.

This clonotype was seen at least ten times. The V call is TRBV7-9, the J call TRBJ2-1; TRBD2 aligns across 9 bases. Looked up from germline, CDR1 is SEHNR and CDR2 is FQNEAQ (reference sequence). Trimming removed 2 bases from V and 4 bases from J; junction bases left unmatched: 12. The CDR3 totals 18 residues. As DNA, the CDR3 is TGTGCCAGCAGCTTAAAGGAGGCTAGCGGGACTGTATACAATGAGCAGTTCTTC. This translates into CASSLKEASGTVYNEQFF.

The chain combines TRBV7-6 with TRBJ2-7; no definite D call. The germline V and J ends were trimmed by 1 base and 3 bases, with 10 bases remaining between them. This CDR3 has 14 amino acids. CDR1 is SGHVS, CDR2 FNYEAQ, per germline. CDR3 nucleotide sequence: TGTGCCAGCAGCTTAGTGGGCACAGACTACGAGCAGTACTTC. It translates to CASSLVGTDYEQYF. The complete variable domain, with remaining parts taken from reference TRBV7-6 and TRBJ2-7, reads GAGVSQSPRYKVTKRGQDVALRCDPISGHVSLYWYRQALGQGPEFLTYFNYEAQQDKSGLPNDRFSAERPEGSISTLTIQRTEQRDSAMYRCASSLVGTDYEQYFGPGTRLTVT.

CDR3 region: CASSLVEGTVTQETQYF. The CDR3 DNA is TGTGCCAGCAGCTTAGTCGAGGGGACAGTAACCCAAGAGACCCAGTACTTC. The V and J genes are TRBV7-9 and TRBJ2-5, with 7 bases identical to TRBD1. With 1 base clipped from V and 1 base from J, the junction kept 9 bases outside the gene matches. Germline CDR1 SEHNR, CDR2 FQNEAQ (reference sequence). This CDR3 spans 17 amino acids. The complete variable domain, with remaining parts taken from reference TRBV7-9 and TRBJ2-5, reads DTGVSQNPRHKITKRGQNVTFRCDPISEHNRLYWYRQTLGQGPEFLTYFQNEAQLEKSRLLSDRFSAERPKGSFSTLEIQRTEQGDSAMYLCASSLVEGTVTQETQYFGPGTRLLVL.

The V gene is TRBV11-1, the J gene TRBJ2-7; D not certain. The germline V gene has CDR1 SGHAT and CDR2 FQDESV (reference sequence). V lost 1 base to trimming and J lost 5 bases, with 9 bases between them. The CDR3 is made up of 13 amino acids. The CDR3 DNA reads TGTGCCAGCAGCTTAGTGGGCCGGGACGAGCAGTACTTC. Its translation is CASSLVGRDEQYF.

The CDR3 DNA reads TGTGCCAGCAGCCAAGATCGGAAGTTCTTC. Its translation: CASSQDRKFF. The chain is built from TRBV3-1 and TRBJ2-1; D remains ambiguous. The CDR3 loop spans 10 amino acids. V was pared by 0 bases and J by 14 bases, with 5 bases between. The germline V gene encodes CDR1 LGHDT and CDR2 YNNKEL (reference sequence).

The V and J genes are TRBV5-1 and TRBJ1-2, with D unclear. The CDR3 spans 12 residues. Germline V lookup: CDR1 SGHRS, CDR2 YFSETQ. The ends were cut back, 1 base at V and 4 bases at J, with 5 bases in the middle. The CDR3 spells CASSLSSYGYTF. In nucleotides, the CDR3 is TGCGCCAGCAGCTTGTCCTCCTATGGCTACACCTTC.

The chain is built from TRBV7-6 and TRBJ1-1; D is uncertain. In germline, CDR1 is SGHVS, CDR2 FNYEAQ. V was cut by 4 bases and J by 0 bases, with 9 bases left in between. The CDR3 loop spans 14 amino acids. For the CDR3, the DNA is TGTGCCAGCAGCTCCCTCGGCTTGAACACTGAAGCTTTCTTT. It codes for CASSSLGLNTEAFF.

This clonotype was recorded a few times. J is TRBJ2-2 and V is TRBV12-5; D gene unclear. The CDR3 is 16 amino acids. From germline, CDR1 is LGHNT and CDR2 FRNRAP. Trimming stripped 1 base from V and 5 bases from J, with 14 bases between. CDR3 sequence: CASGLAIEVRTGELFF. The CDR3, as DNA: TGTGCTAGTGGTTTGGCCATCGAGGTTCGTACCGGGGAGCTGTTTTTT.

This clonotype came up once. A read error may account for a junction end that differs from germline. The V gene is TRBV4-2, the J gene TRBJ2-1, with 11 nucleotides matching TRBD2. The CDR3 is made up of 16 amino acids. Germline V gives CDR1 LGHNA, CDR2 YNFKEQ. The CDR3 region is CTSSPSSSGGYNEQFF. In nucleotides, the CDR3 is TGTACCAGCAGCCCCTCATCTAGCGGGGGGTACAATGAGCAGTTCTTC.